What follows are 18 T cell receptor beta chains derived from one specimen sequenced in a study of radiotherapy plus CTLA-4 blockade in lung cancer. TCRdb's table, derived via immunoSEQ multiplex PCR, lists solely in-frame clones and lacks some. The table includes around 37,000 clones, 72% detected once. The sequencing used peripheral blood, collected from a patient treated with radiotherapy plus ipilimumab. The receptors originated from a human donor with non-small cell lung cancer who had stable disease on radiotherapy plus ipilimumab.

This chain uses TRBV30 with TRBJ2-7; D is possibly TRBD1 (5 bases). The V end lost 1 base, the J end lost 1 base, and 11 bases lay between the germline ends. The CDR3 consists of 14 residues. The germline V gene encodes CDR1 GTSNPN and CDR2 SVGIG (reference sequence). The CDR3 nucleotides are TGTGCCTGGAGTGGCACAGGACGGTCCTACGAGCAGTACTTC. This codes for CAWSGTGRSYEQYF.

This clone was found a few times. The chain couples TRBV5-4 to TRBJ2-3, with a weak D call TRBD2 (6 bases). Germline CDR1 and CDR2: SGHNT and YYREEE (reference sequence). With 1 base removed from V and 6 bases from J, the gap between germline ends came to 15 bases. The CDR3 has 15 residues. CDR3 nucleotide sequence: TGTGCCAGCAGCTTGCTTGGGACTCGAGATGATACGCAGTATTTT. Protein product: CASSLLGTRDDTQYF. Looking up the rest from reference TRBV5-4 and TRBJ2-3 gives the full variable domain: ETGVTQSPTHLIKTRGQQVTLRCSSQSGHNTVSWYQQALGQGPQFIFQYYREEENGRGNFPPRFSGLQFPNYSSELNVNALELDDSALYLCASSLLGTRDDTQYFGPGTRLTVL.

This clone was observed a handful of times. V and J are TRBV19 and TRBJ1-6, with TRBD1 identical over 7 bases. Unmatched junction bases numbered 3, after V lost 7 bases and J lost 0 bases. This CDR3 spans 15 amino acids. CDR1 and CDR2 from the germline V gene are LNHDA and SQIVND (reference sequence). CDR3 sequence: CASKGQSSYNSPLHF. The CDR3 coding sequence is TGTGCCAGTAAGGGACAGAGCTCCTATAATTCACCCCTCCACTTT.

This clone has just a few counts. The chain combines TRBV30 with TRBJ1-6; TRBD1 aligns across 7 bases. The V segment lost 8 bases and the J segment 8 bases; nucleotides outside the gene matches: 9. The CDR3 consists of 13 residues. Germline loops: CDR1 GTSNPN, CDR2 SVGIG (reference sequence). The DNA of the CDR3 is TGTGCCCGACGGACAGGTGGAGATTCACCCCTCCACTTT. It encodes CARRTGGDSPLHF.

A few counts support this clone. The chain carries TRBV29-1 and TRBJ1-4; the D gene is possibly TRBD1 (5 bases). This CDR3 contains 16 residues. Trimming cost V 5 bases and J 3 bases, with 19 bases left between them. Germline values: CDR1 SQVTM, CDR2 ANQGSEA. CDR3 DNA sequence: TGCAGCGTTTCGGGGACCTCGGGCGGGGCTAATGAAAAACTGTTTTTT. It specifies CSVSGTSGGANEKLFF.

The genes are TRBV14 and TRBJ2-5; D remains unclear. The CDR3 is made up of 15 amino acids. Trimming took off 1 base at V and 4 bases at J, with 13 bases between the two ends. Germline CDR1 is SGHDN and CDR2 is FVKESK. The CDR3 DNA reads as TGTGCCAGCAGCCAAGGGCGAGAGACAACAGAGACCCAGTACTTC. It specifies CASSQGRETTETQYF.

The rearrangement joins TRBV7-2 to TRBJ1-2; maybe TRBD1 (5 bases). V was shortened by 6 bases and J by 1 base, with 9 bases between the two germline ends. The CDR3 contains 13 residues. Looked up from germline, CDR1 is SGHTA and CDR2 is FQGNSA. DNA of the CDR3: TGTGCCAGCAGTCAACAGGTTAACTATGGCTACACCTTC. This encodes CASSQQVNYGYTF.

The rearrangement uses TRBV7-6 and TRBJ2-5; TRBD2 agrees at 8 bases. CDR1 is SGHVS and CDR2 is FNYEAQ in the germline V gene. The J segment lost 5 bases and the V segment lost 3 bases, leaving 14 bases of the junction unmatched. The CDR3 runs to 17 residues. The CDR3 sequence: CASSFQRGRRGEETQYF. The CDR3 coding sequence is TGTGCCAGCAGCTTCCAGCGGGGGAGGCGGGGGGAGGAGACCCAGTACTTC.

The V gene is TRBV19, the J gene TRBJ2-7; 8 positions agree with TRBD2. CDR3 size: 15 residues. In germline, CDR1 is LNHDA, CDR2 SQIVND (reference sequence). Germline trimming cut 2 bases from V and 4 bases from J; bases unmatched to any gene: 7. In DNA form, the CDR3 reads TGTGCCAGTAGTATATATAGCGGGGAGAAGTACGAGCAGTACTTC. It yields the protein CASSIYSGEKYEQYF.

Only a few counts were recorded for this clone. The chain joins TRBV4-1 to TRBJ1-2, with a tentative D call TRBD1 (5 bases). The CDR3 runs 13 residues. Germline CDR1 and CDR2: MGHRA and YSYEKL. Trimming pared 7 bases from V and 1 base from J, leaving 10 bases between. The CDR3 protein is CASMGHYNYGYTF. The CDR3 DNA reads TGCGCCAGCATGGGGCATTATAACTATGGCTACACCTTC.

The J gene is TRBJ2-5, the V gene TRBV5-4, with TRBD2 matching over 12 bases. The CDR3 runs 16 residues. After removal of 4 bases from V and 1 base from J, the junction contained 5 bases not matched to a gene. From germline, CDR1 is SGHNT and CDR2 YYREEE (reference sequence). The CDR3 sequence is CASSRASGGGQETQYF. CDR3 sequence (DNA): TGTGCCAGCAGCCGAGCTAGCGGGGGGGGCCAAGAGACCCAGTACTTC.

The count of this clone is one. This chain uses TRBV18 with TRBJ1-2, with 10 positions matching TRBD1. J was trimmed by 8 bases and V by 3 bases; bases with no gene match: 9. The CDR3 runs to 15 residues. CDR1 KGHSH and CDR2 LQKENI come from the germline V gene. CDR3 sequence reads: CASSPASGTGEGYTF. In DNA form, the CDR3 reads TGTGCCAGCTCACCGGCCTCCGGGACAGGGGAGGGCTACACCTTC.

The CDR3 here is CASSDSNVNEQFF. CDR3 DNA: TGTGCCAGCAGTGACTCCAATGTCAATGAGCAGTTCTTC. This chain connects TRBV6-4 to TRBJ2-1; D is ambiguous. Germline V gives CDR1 MRHNA, CDR2 SNTAGT. V dropped 0 bases and J dropped 6 bases, with 6 bases sitting between them. The CDR3 is 13 residues long.

This clone was detected a few times. The chain uses TRBV28 and TRBJ1-2, with 7 bases fitting TRBD1. CDR1 MDHEN and CDR2 SYDVKM come from the germline V gene. This CDR3 has 12 residues. The ends lost 4 bases at V and 7 bases at J; junction bases unmatched: 3. CDR3 DNA sequence: TGTGCCAGCAGTTCCGGGACAGTTGGCTACACCTTC. Its protein product is CASSSGTVGYTF.

The J gene is TRBJ1-2, the V gene TRBV19; 9 bases line up with TRBD1. The junction had 7 bases not matched to a gene; V was cut back by 8 bases and J by 0 bases. CDR3 length: 15 residues. CDR1 is LNHDA and CDR2 is SQIVND in the germline V gene (reference sequence). Here the CDR3 reads CASFTGGLANYGYTF. CDR3 bases: TGTGCCAGTTTTACAGGGGGCCTAGCTAACTATGGCTACACCTTC.

The V call is TRBV27, the J call TRBJ1-3; a weak D match, TRBD1 (5 bases). The germline V gene encodes CDR1 MNHEY and CDR2 SMNVEV (reference sequence). V dropped 4 bases and J dropped 0 bases, with 22 bases sitting between them. The CDR3 is 19 amino acids. CDR3 sequence: CASSSPEGRRRVSGNTIYF. Here the CDR3 DNA reads TGTGCCAGCAGTTCCCCCGAGGGACGTCGGAGGGTCTCTGGAAACACCATATATTTT.

The chain links TRBV30 to TRBJ1-6; D perhaps matches TRBD1 (5 bases). Germline values: CDR1 GTSNPN, CDR2 SVGIG (reference sequence). There are 13 residues in the CDR3. V lost 3 bases to trimming and J lost 6 bases, with 9 bases between them. DNA of the CDR3: TGTGCCTGGAGGGGGCCCCTTAATTCACCCCTCCACTTT. Its translation: CAWRGPLNSPLHF.

This clone has a handful of counts. The same CDR3 arises from other DNA sequences in this sample as well. This chain joins TRBV21-1 and TRBJ1-5; TRBD1 is the table's D call, not checked against the DNA. TRBV21-1 is deemed a pseudogene. There are 15 residues in the CDR3. CDR3 sequence: CASSKVRGGPQPQHF. The CDR3, as DNA: TGTGCCAGCAGCAAAGTTAGAGGGGGACCTCAGCCCCAGCATTTT.